The source of this TCR beta chain is a study of blood T cells in healthy people across ages. The use of a sample-barcoded 5' primer and a J-beta primer mix characterized a second PCR of roughly 6 to 11 cycles. Each CDR3 protein is one row after TCRdb ran MiXCR on the 5' RACE reads. The sample lists about a million distinct CDR3 sequences, 40% to 60% seen once, with roughly 13% in the top ten. Trimming shortened V by 6 bases and J by 7 bases, and 15 bases separated the two germline ends. This CDR3 is built from 13 residues. Germline values: CDR1 MNHNY, CDR2 SVGAGI (reference sequence). Each sample gave at least 6.5 million isolated PBMCs.

Material for sequencing was blood. The J gene is TRBJ1-1, the V gene TRBV6-6; D is undetermined. This clonotype was sampled from a man in his thirties or forties in good health. CDR3 nucleotide sequence: TGTGCCAGCAGCAATCTCCGCGGGTATGAAGCTTTCTTT. Residues: CASSNLRGYEAFF.